Following are 28 T cell receptor beta chains from one sample sequenced in a study of blood T cells in healthy people across ages. Primed by a sample-barcoded 5' primer and a J-beta primer mix, a second PCR proceeded for about 6 to 11 cycles. In TCRdb, the 5' RACE reads were re-called with MiXCR into one record per CDR3 protein. This sample yields about 580,000 distinct CDR3 sequences, of which around 50% are seen a single time; approximately 23% belongs to the top ten. The source material was blood. The receptors originated from an elderly man in good health.

The chain carries TRBV20-1 and TRBJ2-3; D might be TRBD2 (5 bases). This CDR3 region has 15 residues. Germline values: CDR1 DFQATT, CDR2 SNEGSKA (reference sequence). Trimming cost V 1 base and J 0 bases, with 11 bases left between them. The CDR3 loop reads CSARGATISTDTQYF. In DNA form, the CDR3 reads TGCAGTGCTAGAGGAGCGACTATAAGCACAGATACGCAGTATTTT.

The V call is TRBV4-2, the J call TRBJ2-5, with D possibly matching TRBD2 (6 bases). V shed 5 bases and J shed 1 base, with 14 bases lying between them. CDR3 length: 15 amino acids. CDR1 and CDR2 from the germline V gene are LGHNA and YNFKEQ. CDR3 bases: TGTGCCAGCAGCTCCGTGGCGGGGACCCAAGAGACCCAGTACTTC. This encodes CASSSVAGTQETQYF.

This chain joins TRBV29-1 and TRBJ1-2; TRBD1 is a possible D gene (5 bases). Germline V lookup: CDR1 SQVTM, CDR2 ANQGSEA. V lost 6 bases and J 3 bases, leaving 11 bases between the germline ends. The CDR3 has 12 residues. For the CDR3, the DNA is TGCAGCGTCCTCGACAGATACTATGGCTACACCTTC. It codes for CSVLDRYYGYTF.

The V call is TRBV18, the J call TRBJ2-3; D might be TRBD2 (6 bases). The V and J ends lost 1 base and 3 bases respectively, with 14 bases between them. This CDR3 is built from 16 residues. Germline CDR1 is KGHSH and CDR2 is LQKENI. In DNA, the CDR3 is TGTGCCAGCTCACCACTGCAGGGAGCGGGTACAGATACGCAGTATTTT. The encoded protein is CASSPLQGAGTDTQYF.

This chain connects TRBV10-3 to TRBJ2-3; 10 bases align to TRBD1. CDR3 length: 15 residues. V lost 0 bases and J lost 8; bases outside the gene matches: 5. Per the germline V gene, CDR1 is ENHRY and CDR2 is SYGVKD. The CDR3 spells CAISESTGGFGTQYF. CDR3 nucleotide sequence: TGTGCCATCAGTGAGTCGACAGGGGGCTTTGGTACGCAGTATTTT.

This clonotype was recorded a few times. CDR3 amino acids: CASSLAGWNSPLHF. Here the CDR3 DNA reads TGTGCCAGCAGCTTAGCGGGGTGGAATTCACCCCTCCACTTT. The chain recombines TRBV7-2 with TRBJ1-6; D is undetermined. Germline CDR1 and CDR2: SGHTA and FQGNSA. CDR3 length: 14 residues. V was cut by 0 bases and J by 7 bases, with 7 bases left in between.

The chain combines TRBV3-1 with TRBJ2-7, with D possibly being TRBD2 (6 bases). The germline gives CDR1 LGHDT, CDR2 YNNKEL (reference sequence). Trimming cost V 3 bases and J 2 bases, with 17 bases left between them. The CDR3 is 16 amino acids. The CDR3, as DNA: TGTGCCAGCAGCCATCCCGGGGTAGCGGACACCTACGAGCAGTACTTC. Residues: CASSHPGVADTYEQYF.

This clonotype turned up a few times. This rearrangement joins TRBV28 to TRBJ2-3; no clear D gene. The CDR3 extends over 13 amino acids. Germline V CDR1 and CDR2: MDHEN, SYDVKM. V dropped 7 bases and J dropped 10 bases, with 18 bases sitting between them. Here the CDR3 reads CASNPPGDGSQYF. The CDR3 DNA reads TGTGCCAGCAATCCACCTGGAGATGGGTCGCAGTATTTT.

This rearrangement joins TRBV3-1 to TRBJ2-1, with D hard to call. V lost 1 base to trimming and J lost 7 bases, with 14 bases between them. CDR1 is LGHDT, CDR2 YNNKEL, per germline (reference sequence). CDR3 length equals 15 residues. The CDR3 is CASSQARVHPNEQFF. CDR3 nucleotides: TGTGCCAGCAGCCAAGCCCGGGTCCATCCGAATGAGCAGTTCTTC.

V usage is TRBV10-3 and J usage is TRBJ1-5; possibly TRBD1 for D (5 bases). The germline gives CDR1 ENHRY, CDR2 SYGVKD. V lost 3 bases and J lost 4, with 13 bases in between. This CDR3 has 15 amino acids. DNA for the CDR3: TGTGCCATCAGTGAAGAATTGGGGGGAAATCAGCCCCAGCATTTT. It yields the protein CAISEELGGNQPQHF.

J is TRBJ2-1 and V is TRBV27; D gene unclear. The CDR3 contains 14 residues. Germline V lookup: CDR1 MNHEY, CDR2 SMNVEV (reference sequence). V lost 4 bases to trimming and J lost 6 bases, with 13 bases between them. The CDR3 loop is CASSSGRQINEQFF. CDR3 DNA sequence: TGTGCCAGCAGTTCTGGGCGGCAGATCAATGAGCAGTTCTTC.

The chain uses TRBV13 and TRBJ2-7; 10 positions match TRBD2. Unmatched junction bases numbered 4, after V lost 4 bases and J lost 10 bases. Germline CDR1 is PRHDT and CDR2 is FYEKMQ (reference sequence). The CDR3 spans 12 residues. CDR3 loop: CASSSSGGRQYF. CDR3 nucleotides: TGTGCCAGCAGCTCTAGCGGGGGTCGCCAGTACTTC.

The chain couples TRBV29-1 to TRBJ2-4, with D perhaps matching TRBD2 (5 bases). V was pared by 3 bases and J by 9 bases, with 9 bases between. This CDR3 is built from 11 residues. The germline CDR1 and CDR2 sequences are SQVTM and ANQGSEA. The DNA for the CDR3 is TGCAGCGTTGACTCGGGGTTCATTCAGTACTTC. Its protein product is CSVDSGFIQYF.

The CDR3 region has the DNA TGCGCCAGCAGAAGGGGGGACGATACGCAGTATTTT. Protein product: CASRRGDDTQYF. The chain recombines TRBV5-1 with TRBJ2-3, with D perhaps TRBD1 or TRBD2 (6 bases each). CDR1 is SGHRS, CDR2 YFSETQ, per germline. Trimming removed 5 bases from V and 6 bases from J, with 10 bases in between. The length of the CDR3 is 12 residues.

V gene TRBV27 combines with J gene TRBJ2-1, with 10 positions matching TRBD1. Unmatched junction bases numbered 5, after V lost 5 bases and J lost 4 bases. Germline V CDR1 and CDR2: MNHEY, SMNVEV (reference sequence). The CDR3 runs to 15 residues. The CDR3 DNA is TGTGCCAGCAGTACCGGGACAGGGGTGTACAATGAGCAGTTCTTC. It yields the protein CASSTGTGVYNEQFF.

This clonotype appeared a few times. The chain uses TRBV20-1 and TRBJ2-5; D possibly corresponds to TRBD2 (6 bases). The CDR3 spans 17 residues. Per germline, CDR1 DFQATT and CDR2 SNEGSKA (reference sequence). V was shortened by 3 bases and J by 3 bases, with 23 bases between the two germline ends. The CDR3 sequence: CSASGFSFGGREETQYF. The CDR3 DNA reads TGCAGTGCTAGTGGGTTTTCTTTTGGGGGGAGAGAAGAGACCCAGTACTTC.

V and J are TRBV4-3 and TRBJ2-1, with 8 bases aligning to TRBD2. The germline gives CDR1 LGHNA, CDR2 YSLEER. CDR3 length equals 18 residues. The V gene end was trimmed by 1 base and the J gene end by 7 bases; junction bases not matched to a gene: 15. CDR3 nucleotide sequence: TGCGCCAGCAGCCAAGCCGGGGGGGCCTATCGGAGAATGAATGAGCAGTTCTTC. This codes for CASSQAGGAYRRMNEQFF.

This clonotype was observed a handful of times. The V call is TRBV21-1, the J call TRBJ1-2; the DNA was not compared with TRBD1, the D call given in the table. TRBV21-1 is noted as a pseudogene. The CDR3 totals 16 residues. DNA of the CDR3: TGTGCCAGCAGCAAAGCGCGACAGGGAGTTAACTATGGCTACACCTTC. It yields the protein CASSKARQGVNYGYTF.

With respect to this clonotype: One junction end disagrees with the germline gene, perhaps due to a read error. The chain is built from TRBV7-9 and TRBJ2-1; 10 nucleotides match TRBD2. The CDR3 is 15 amino acids. Per the germline V gene, CDR1 is SEHNR and CDR2 is FQNEAQ (reference sequence). CDR3 amino acids: CACSPLAGAYNEQFF. CDR3 DNA sequence: TGTGCCTGCAGCCCTCTAGCGGGAGCCTACAATGAGCAGTTCTTC.

This clonotype was observed at least ten times. V and J are TRBV6-6 and TRBJ2-1; D gene unclear. Trimming removed 6 bases at V and 12 bases at J, with 12 bases between. The germline gives CDR1 MNHNY, CDR2 SVGAGI (reference sequence). The CDR3 is 11 amino acids. In DNA form, the CDR3 reads TGTGCCAGCAGAAACAATATCGCGCAGTTCTTC. Protein: CASRNNIAQFF.

J is TRBJ2-7 and V is TRBV11-2; D is uncertain. The CDR3 covers 14 residues. Between the trimmed V and J ends, which lost 0 bases and 1 base, there was a span of 7 bases. The germline CDR1 and CDR2 sequences are SGHAT and FQNNGV. CDR3 nucleotides: TGTGCCAGCAGCTTAGAGGGCCATTCCTACGAGCAGTACTTC. This sequence encodes CASSLEGHSYEQYF.

The chain has TRBV28 and TRBJ1-5, with D tentatively TRBD1 (5 bases). The V and J ends lost 5 bases and 1 base respectively, with 6 bases between them. CDR3 length: 13 amino acids. Per germline, CDR1 MDHEN and CDR2 SYDVKM. This chain's CDR3 is CASSGGSNQPQHF. DNA for the CDR3: TGTGCCAGCAGTGGGGGAAGCAATCAGCCCCAGCATTTT.

This clonotype was recorded a few times. V gene TRBV5-1 combines with J gene TRBJ2-5; D is perhaps TRBD2 (5 bases). The CDR3 runs 15 residues. V lost 0 bases to trimming and J lost 1 base, with 10 bases between them. Germline loops: CDR1 SGHRS, CDR2 YFSETQ. The CDR3 region has the DNA TGCGCCAGCAGCTTGGGCGGGCCCAGCCAAGAGACCCAGTACTTC. Translating it yields CASSLGGPSQETQYF. Full variable domain (remainder filled in from reference TRBV5-1 and TRBJ2-5): KAGVTQTPRYLIKTRGQQVTLSCSPISGHRSVSWYQQTPGQGLQFLFEYFSETQRNKGNFPGRFSGRQFSNSRSEMNVSTLELGDSALYLCASSLGGPSQETQYFGPGTRLLVL.

This chain uses TRBV2 with TRBJ2-4; 7 bases align to TRBD2. J gave up 13 bases and V 6 bases, and 18 bases lay outside the gene matches. This CDR3 has 15 residues. Germline V CDR1 and CDR2: SNHLY, FYNNEI. As DNA, the CDR3 is TGTGCCAGCAGCCCCCGGGGCGGGGGTTACAATGAGCAGTACTTC. As protein: CASSPRGGGYNEQYF.

With regard to this clonotype: A much larger clone sits a single nucleotide away, making a read error possible. As DNA, the CDR3 is TGTGCCAGCAGTCGCGCTAACGGGAGGGCCAACGAGCAGTACTTC. Residues: CASSRANGRANEQYF. This chain joins TRBV6-5 and TRBJ2-7; 8 bases fit TRBD2. V lost 5 bases to trimming and J lost 5 bases; unmatched junction nucleotides: 11. Germline loops: CDR1 MNHEY, CDR2 SVGAGI. This CDR3 spans 15 amino acids.

This sequence joins TRBV7-2 and TRBJ2-3; 8 bases line up with TRBD2. Germline V gene sequence: CDR1 SGHTA, CDR2 FQGNSA. The ends lost 1 base at V and 0 bases at J; junction bases unmatched: 3. The CDR3 sequence is 16 residues long. As DNA, the CDR3 is TGTGCCAGCAGCTTAGACGCTAGCGGGAGCACAGATACGCAGTATTTT. Encoded protein: CASSLDASGSTDTQYF. The full variable domain, completed using reference TRBV7-2 and TRBJ2-3, is GAGVSQSPSNKVTEKGKDVELRCDPISGHTALYWYRQSLGQGLEFLIYFQGNSAPDKSGLPSDRFSAERTGGSVSTLTIQRTQQEDSAVYLCASSLDASGSTDTQYFGPGTRLTVL.

V usage is TRBV20-1 and J usage is TRBJ2-4; 11 bases line up with TRBD1. Judging by the DNA end, TRBJ2-7 fits better; the J call may be wrong. CDR1 is DFQATT and CDR2 is SNEGSKA in the germline V gene (reference sequence). This CDR3 region has 15 residues. CDR3 in DNA: TGCAGTGCTAGAGATTTCGGGACAGGGGGATACGAGCAGTACTTC. This gives the protein CSARDFGTGGYEQYF.

This clonotype was counted a few times. The chain joins TRBV10-3 to TRBJ2-7; 11 nucleotides align to TRBD2. In germline, CDR1 is ENHRY, CDR2 SYGVKD. Unmatched junction bases numbered 4, after V lost 2 bases and J lost 7 bases. This CDR3 has 14 residues. The CDR3 region is CAISERLAGGEQYF. The CDR3 nucleotides are TGTGCCATCAGTGAGCGGCTAGCGGGGGGAGAGCAGTACTTC.